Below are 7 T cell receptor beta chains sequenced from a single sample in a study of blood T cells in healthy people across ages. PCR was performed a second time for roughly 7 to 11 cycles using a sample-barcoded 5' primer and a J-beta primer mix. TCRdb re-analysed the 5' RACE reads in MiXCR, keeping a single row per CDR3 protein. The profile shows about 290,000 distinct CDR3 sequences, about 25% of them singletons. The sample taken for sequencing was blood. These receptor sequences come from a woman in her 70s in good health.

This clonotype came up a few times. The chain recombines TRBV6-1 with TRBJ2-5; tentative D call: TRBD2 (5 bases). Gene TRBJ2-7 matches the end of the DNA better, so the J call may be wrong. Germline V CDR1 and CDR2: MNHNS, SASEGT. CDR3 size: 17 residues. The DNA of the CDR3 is TGTGCCAGCGCCCCTACTCATGGAGGCCCCCGCTCCTACGAGCAGTACTTC. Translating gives CASAPTHGGPRSYEQYF.

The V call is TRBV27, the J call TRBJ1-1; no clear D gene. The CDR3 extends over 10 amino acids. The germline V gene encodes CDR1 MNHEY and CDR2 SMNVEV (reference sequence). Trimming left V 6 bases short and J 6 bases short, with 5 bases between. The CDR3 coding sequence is TGTGCCAGCAGCCCGCCTGAAGCTTTCTTT. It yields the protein CASSPPEAFF.

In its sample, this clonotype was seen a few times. The CDR3 DNA is TGCGCCAGCAGCTTGGAGTCGATCAGCGAAGCTTTCTTT. Its protein product is CASSLESISEAFF. V is TRBV5-1 and J is TRBJ1-1; no firm D call. The V and J ends lost 0 bases and 8 bases respectively, with 11 bases between them. The CDR3 runs 13 residues. The V gene's germline CDR1 is SGHRS and CDR2 YFSETQ.

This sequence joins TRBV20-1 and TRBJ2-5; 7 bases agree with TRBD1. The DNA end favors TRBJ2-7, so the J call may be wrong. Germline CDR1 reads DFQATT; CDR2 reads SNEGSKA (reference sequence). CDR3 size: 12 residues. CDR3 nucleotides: TGCAGTACGACAGGGAAGTGGGCCGAGCAGTACTTC. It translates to CSTTGKWAEQYF.

CDR3 bases: TGTGCCAGTACGCCCGTGGGCTCCTACGAGCAGTACTTC. Amino acid sequence: CASTPVGSYEQYF. This sequence joins TRBV7-9 and TRBJ2-7; D call uncertain. There are 13 residues in the CDR3. V gave up 9 bases and J gave up 0 bases, with 12 bases separating them. Germline V gene data show CDR1 as SEHNR and CDR2 as FQNEAQ (reference sequence).

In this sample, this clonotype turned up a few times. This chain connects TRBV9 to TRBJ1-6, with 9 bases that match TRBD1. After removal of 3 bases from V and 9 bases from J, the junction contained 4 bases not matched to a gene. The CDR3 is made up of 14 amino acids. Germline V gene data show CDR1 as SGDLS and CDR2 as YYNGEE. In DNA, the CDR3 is TGTGCCAGCAGCGGGGGACAGGGTAGTTCACCCCTCCACTTT. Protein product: CASSGGQGSSPLHF.

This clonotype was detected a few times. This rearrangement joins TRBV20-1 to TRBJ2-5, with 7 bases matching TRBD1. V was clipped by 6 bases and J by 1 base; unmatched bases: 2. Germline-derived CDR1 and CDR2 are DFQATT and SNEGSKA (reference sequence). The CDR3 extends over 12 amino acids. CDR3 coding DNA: TGCAGTGCCTGGGACAGCCAAGAGACCCAGTACTTC. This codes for CSAWDSQETQYF.